Sequencing of this T cell receptor beta chain was carried out in a study of blood T cell repertoires in COVID-19 (dated by TCRdb to 2020 to 2021). Turning to the overall study: Samples from collaborators originated in the United States, Italy and Spain and spanned both the acute and convalescent phases of COVID-19. The prospective study material was composed of cDNA or gDNA derived from T cells, B-cell-depleted T cells, or PBMCs. Subjects who had been exposed to COVID-19, were actively infected with it, or had recovered from it provided the deeply sampled blood TCRbeta repertoires that made up the dataset. A freely available public database, intended as a resource for researchers studying the immune response to SARS-CoV-2, is where the repertoires were released. Samples were obtained from the ongoing ImmuneRACE study (first 160 participants) and from 1,254 subjects provided by 6 global collaborators. Sample metadata almost always included a de-identified subject ID, COVID-19 status, age in years and sex. Where available, HLA class I and class II types were taken from metadata supplied by the sample provider and were not determined by assay-based typing.

On this clone: Its antigen remains unidentified. Base qualities are missing; no much larger clone stands one base away.

General findings and caveats noted by the study authors: The amount of clinical and demographic metadata varied by source and participant and was provided uncurated.

Trimming costs V 2 bases and J 5 bases, and their ends lie 7 bases apart. The germline V gene supplies CDR1 MNHNS and CDR2 SASEGT. There are 12 amino acids in the CDR3, from cysteine to phenylalanine inclusive. CDR3 DNA only is kept here, 36 bases in frame from base 1. Whole blood was collected in K2EDTA tubes by collaborating institutions according to the institutions' own protocols. Collaborator samples were shipped for TCRbeta analysis as frozen whole blood, isolated PBMCs, or DNA extracted from either sample type. TCRbeta CDR3 regions were amplified from genomic DNA using the immunoSEQ Assay, a bias-controlled multiplex PCR. On the study's bioinformatics: The number of nucleated cells in each sample was estimated by amplification of reference gene primers within the assay. To quantify the absolute abundance of each unique TCRbeta CDR3 rearrangement, sequence reads were collapsed and filtered. For each sample, productive Simpson clonality was calculated by taking the square root of Simpson's diversity index across productive rearrangements. TCRdb limited this immuneACCESS table to in-frame rearrangements with V and J called. A share of clones is missing; checked studies link under half to unresolved V genes, and the rest is unexplained. Clonal size and the V and J genes are those of that table, whereas D and trimming came from the DNA. Here the sample has approximately 80,000 clones; about four fifths occur a single time. Less than 20% of the sample is held by the ten biggest clonotypes.

Sequenced input: peripheral blood. This TCR came from a human donor in a cohort sampled during active COVID-19. This chain is built from TRBV6-1 and TRBJ2-7, and possibly TRBD2, on 5 matching bases. The nucleotides read TGTGCCAGCAGTGAAACTAGGGACGAGCAGTACTTC. Translated, it reads CASSETRDEQYF.